The 25 T cell receptor beta chains below come from one sample, sequenced in a study of blood T cell repertoires in COVID-19. TCRdb keeps only in-frame clones here, not all; method: immunoSEQ multiplex PCR. Of about 190,000 clones listed, approximately 80% are singletons. Sequenced material: peripheral blood. These receptors originate from a man aged 45-60 years who had recovered from COVID-19.

The chain has TRBV7-7 and TRBJ2-2; 7 nucleotides line up with TRBD2. CDR3 length: 17 amino acids. The trim removed 2 bases at V and 2 bases at J, leaving 8 bases unmatched. Germline CDR1 is SSHAT and CDR2 is FNYEAQ (reference sequence). CDR3 residues: CASSLTLSGINTGELFF. In DNA form, the CDR3 reads TGTGCCAGCAGCTTAACCCTAAGCGGGATAAACACCGGGGAGCTGTTTTTT. The complete variable domain, with remaining parts taken from reference TRBV7-7 and TRBJ2-2, reads GAGVSQSPRYKVTKRGQDVTLRCDPISSHATLYWYQQALGQGPEFLTYFNYEAQPDKSGLPSDRFSAERPEGSISTLTIQRTEQRDSAMYRCASSLTLSGINTGELFFGEGSRLTVL.

This rearrangement joins TRBV5-6 to TRBJ2-5; D ambiguous. The ends were cut back, 1 base at V and 5 bases at J, with 18 bases in the middle. Germline values: CDR1 SGHDT, CDR2 YYEEEE. The CDR3 is 16 residues long. The CDR3 loop is CASSLLDFQAGETQYF. DNA of the CDR3: TGTGCCAGCAGCTTGCTTGACTTCCAAGCCGGTGAGACCCAGTACTTC. The entire variable domain, with the rest obtained from reference TRBV5-6 and TRBJ2-5, is as follows: DAGVTQSPTHLIKTRGQQVTLRCSPKSGHDTVSWYQQALGQGPQFIFQYYEEEERQRGNFPDRFSGHQFPNYSSELNVNALLLGDSALYLCASSLLDFQAGETQYFGPGTRLLVL.

The CDR3 DNA follows: TGTGCCAGCAGCTTGGGGGGGTTAGACTACGAGCAGTACTTC. This sequence encodes CASSLGGLDYEQYF. This sequence joins TRBV11-2 and TRBJ2-7; 7 bases line up with TRBD2. The CDR3 extends over 14 amino acids. From germline, CDR1 is SGHAT and CDR2 FQNNGV. Trimming removed 3 bases from V and 3 bases from J; junction bases left unmatched: 5.

The gene calls are TRBV5-4 and TRBJ1-2, with TRBD1 matching over 11 bases. Looked up from germline, CDR1 is SGHNT and CDR2 is YYREEE (reference sequence). V shed 4 bases and J 8 bases; nucleotides not matched to a gene: 7. The CDR3 contains 14 residues. The chain's CDR3 is CASSLGDRGRGYTF. In DNA, the CDR3 is TGTGCCAGCAGCCTCGGGGACAGGGGGAGAGGCTACACCTTC.

V and J are TRBV21-1 and TRBJ2-3; the D call of TRBD2 is as the table states it, not checked on the DNA. TRBV21-1 is a known pseudogene. The CDR3 sequence is 15 residues long. The CDR3 DNA reads as TGTGCCAGCACCTTAGCGCAGCCGAGCACAGATACGCAGTATTTT. Its translation: CASTLAQPSTDTQYF.

This clone was counted a single time. Other DNA sequences in the same sample also yield this CDR3. J is TRBJ2-7 and V is TRBV12-3 or TRBV12-4; D is unclear. V shed 4 bases and J shed 7 bases, with 8 bases lying between them. The CDR3 contains 11 residues. The CDR3, as DNA: TGTGCCAGCAGTTCATCGCGGGAGCAGTACTTC. The encoded protein is CASSSSREQYF.

This clone was detected once. V is TRBV29-1 and J is TRBJ2-7, with 9 bases that match TRBD2. Germline V lookup: CDR1 SQVTM, CDR2 ANQGSEA. This CDR3 region has 16 residues. Losses at the gene ends were 4 bases for V and 2 bases for J; bases not matched to a gene: 12. The CDR3 DNA follows: TGCAGCGTTGCCGGCCCACAGCGGGAGGTTACCTACGAGCAGTACTTC. This gives the protein CSVAGPQREVTYEQYF.

J is TRBJ2-7 and V is TRBV24-1, with a possible D match to TRBD1 (6 bases). The V gene lost 1 base and the J gene lost 0 bases, with 9 bases spanning the gap. The CDR3 contains 15 residues. Germline-derived CDR1 and CDR2 are KGHDR and SFDVKD. In DNA form, the CDR3 reads TGTGCCACCAGTGATTTTCGACAGGACTCCTACGAGCAGTACTTC. Its translation: CATSDFRQDSYEQYF.

Comment on this clone: Possible read error: a much larger clone is one base away. V usage is TRBV5-1 and J usage is TRBJ1-2; the D gene is possibly TRBD1 (6 bases). The CDR3 sequence is 15 residues long. CDR1 and CDR2 from the germline V gene are SGHRS and YFSETQ. V lost 4 bases to trimming and J lost 4 bases, with 17 bases between them. In DNA, the CDR3 is TGCGCCAGCAGCCCCTGGACAGAACATCGCTATGGCTACACCTTC. This translates into CASSPWTEHRYGYTF.

The J gene is TRBJ2-6, the V gene TRBV5-1, with D uncertain. The CDR3 consists of 14 residues. V was pared by 7 bases and J by 0 bases, with 8 bases between. Germline CDR1 reads SGHRS; CDR2 reads YFSETQ. CDR3 protein: CASQTVSGANVLTF. Written as DNA, the CDR3 is TGCGCCAGCCAAACAGTCTCTGGGGCCAACGTCCTGACTTTC.

This chain joins TRBV7-2 and TRBJ2-1; the match to TRBD2 covers 11 bases. Trimming at V came to 1 base and at J to 0 bases, leaving 5 bases not matched to a gene. Germline V gives CDR1 SGHTA, CDR2 FQGNSA. This CDR3 spans 18 amino acids. CDR3 DNA: TGTGCCAGCAGCTTAGGGACTAGCGGGCATCGCTCCTACAATGAGCAGTTCTTC. It translates to CASSLGTSGHRSYNEQFF.

The chain links TRBV7-8 to TRBJ2-1; 9 nucleotides match TRBD2. J was trimmed by 8 bases and V by 6 bases; bases with no gene match: 11. The CDR3 runs 15 residues. CDR1 is SGHVS, CDR2 FQNEAQ, per germline. The DNA for the CDR3 is TGTGCCAGCAGATCACTAGCGGGCAGTAAAGATGAGCAGTTCTTC. As protein: CASRSLAGSKDEQFF.

This clone was found once. The rearrangement joins TRBV4-1 to TRBJ1-2; 7 nucleotides align to TRBD1. The CDR3 spans 16 residues. Germline V gene sequence: CDR1 MGHRA, CDR2 YSYEKL. V lost 0 bases, J lost 5 bases, and 9 bases stayed unmatched. CDR3 loop: CASSQDGDSLRYGYTF. The CDR3 DNA follows: TGCGCCAGCAGCCAAGATGGGGACAGTCTGCGTTATGGCTACACCTTC.

J is TRBJ1-2 and V is TRBV28; D is perhaps TRBD1 (5 bases). The germline V and J ends were trimmed by 7 bases and 5 bases, with 14 bases remaining between them. Germline loops: CDR1 MDHEN, CDR2 SYDVKM. The CDR3 runs to 13 residues. CDR3: CASIPRQSYGYTF. DNA for the CDR3: TGTGCCAGCATTCCTAGACAGAGTTATGGCTACACCTTC.

The chain employs TRBV24-1 and TRBJ2-7; 7 nucleotides match TRBD2. CDR3 length equals 13 residues. With 9 bases clipped from V and 9 bases from J, the junction kept 13 bases outside the gene matches. Germline V gene data show CDR1 as KGHDR and CDR2 as SFDVKD. The CDR3 loop reads CATEGHVGGRQYF. CDR3 nucleotides: TGTGCCACCGAAGGACACGTGGGAGGGAGGCAGTACTTC.

The rearrangement uses TRBV24-1 and TRBJ2-1; D call uncertain. Per germline, CDR1 KGHDR and CDR2 SFDVKD. The CDR3 has 16 amino acids. Trimming left V 0 bases short and J 0 bases short, with 8 bases between. The chain's CDR3 is CATSDLGSSSYNEQFF. The CDR3 DNA is TGTGCCACCAGTGATTTGGGGTCTAGCTCCTACAATGAGCAGTTCTTC.

The chain uses TRBV14 and TRBJ2-7; no reliable D call. V lost 1 base, J lost 3 bases, and 13 bases lay in between. This CDR3 has 15 residues. The germline V gene has CDR1 SGHDN and CDR2 FVKESK. CDR3 nucleotides: TGTGCCAGCAGCCAAGGTCATTTAGCCTTCTACGAGCAGTACTTC. Amino acids: CASSQGHLAFYEQYF.

The chain joins TRBV9 to TRBJ2-3; 7 bases are a match to TRBD1. V trimming: 1 base; J trimming: 4 bases; junction bases outside the gene matches: 6. The CDR3 loop spans 15 amino acids. Germline CDR1 is SGDLS and CDR2 is YYNGEE. CDR3 protein: CASSVQGQGADTQYF. DNA of the CDR3: TGTGCCAGCAGCGTACAGGGGCAGGGGGCAGATACGCAGTATTTT.

The J gene is TRBJ2-1, the V gene TRBV4-2, with TRBD2 matching 8 bases. The CDR3 totals 16 residues. J gave up 7 bases and V 2 bases, and 10 bases lay outside the gene matches. Germline CDR1 LGHNA, CDR2 YNFKEQ. CDR3 residues: CASSQLFSGSQNEQFF. CDR3 sequence (DNA): TGTGCCAGCAGCCAATTGTTCAGCGGGAGCCAGAATGAGCAGTTCTTC.

V is TRBV7-9 and J is TRBJ2-1; 11 nucleotides align to TRBD2. The CDR3 contains 18 residues. The ends lost 5 bases at V and 2 bases at J; junction bases unmatched: 11. Per the germline V gene, CDR1 is SEHNR and CDR2 is FQNEAQ (reference sequence). The CDR3 bases are TGTGCCAGCAGCGTTCCCCGCACTAGCGGGAGCGCCTACAATGAGCAGTTCTTC. It encodes CASSVPRTSGSAYNEQFF.

The chain combines TRBV5-4 with TRBJ2-2; possibly TRBD1 for D (6 bases). The CDR3 is 15 residues long. V lost 4 bases and J lost 2, with 12 bases in between. Germline V lookup: CDR1 SGHNT, CDR2 YYREEE (reference sequence). The CDR3 loop reads CASSARDINTGELFF. The CDR3 DNA reads TGTGCCAGCAGCGCCCGGGACATAAACACCGGGGAGCTGTTTTTT.

The V call is TRBV11-2, the J call TRBJ2-1, with a weak D call TRBD2 (5 bases). The CDR3 has 12 residues. V was clipped by 5 bases and J by 9 bases, with 11 bases between them. CDR1 is SGHAT and CDR2 is FQNNGV in the germline V gene. For the CDR3, the DNA is TGTGCCAGCAGCCGGATAGGGAGTGAGCAGTTCTTC. Protein: CASSRIGSEQFF.

The chain recombines TRBV30 with TRBJ2-1; tentatively, D is TRBD2 (5 bases). The CDR3 consists of 13 residues. V lost 2 bases and J 5 bases, leaving 10 bases between the germline ends. Germline V lookup: CDR1 GTSNPN, CDR2 SVGIG (reference sequence). CDR3 amino acids: CAWSQLRDNEQFF. The CDR3, as DNA: TGTGCCTGGAGTCAACTGCGGGACAATGAGCAGTTCTTC.

As concerns this clone: Different DNA sequences within this sample yield the same CDR3. The chain joins TRBV6-5 to TRBJ2-3; the match to TRBD1 covers 10 bases. The V gene end was trimmed by 5 bases and the J gene end by 0 bases; junction bases not matched to a gene: 2. Germline V gene sequence: CDR1 MNHEY, CDR2 SVGAGI. The CDR3 sequence is 15 residues long. CDR3 protein: CASSRQGASTDTQYF. CDR3 nucleotides: TGTGCCAGCAGTCGACAGGGGGCGAGCACAGATACGCAGTATTTT.

The J gene is TRBJ1-2, the V gene TRBV6-2 or TRBV6-3; D is ambiguous. The CDR3 loop spans 11 amino acids. V lost 4 bases and J lost 6, with 6 bases in between. Per germline, CDR1 MNHEY and CDR2 SVGEGT. CDR3 region: CASSWRDGYTF. In nucleotides, the CDR3 is TGTGCCAGCAGTTGGAGGGATGGCTACACCTTC.